The 21 T cell receptor beta chains below were found in one sample sequenced in a study of CD8+CD57+ T cells in acquired aplastic anemia. Template material for TCR beta VDJ and CDR3 profiling consisted of genomic DNA. TCRdb recomputed calls from the reads with MiXCR, one row per CDR3 protein. The table shows under 200,000 distinct CDR3 sequences, with more than 40% occurring only once. An expansion of CD8+CD57+ cells by flow cytometry had been shown in patients chosen for sequencing. The sequenced sample was sorted CD4+, CD8+, or CD8+CD57+ T cells (not recorded which) from PBMCs. These receptors were collected from a human donor with aplastic anemia.

This clonotype appeared many times. The chain has TRBV11-2 and TRBJ2-7; 8 nucleotides align to TRBD1. The CDR3 is 16 amino acids. Germline V gene sequence: CDR1 SGHAT, CDR2 FQNNGV. The V and J ends lost 0 bases and 4 bases, in that order; junction bases with no gene match: 8. CDR3 sequence reads: CASSLDLGTGKYEQYF. Here the CDR3 DNA reads TGTGCCAGCAGCTTAGATCTGGGGACAGGCAAATACGAGCAGTACTTC.

The chain is built from TRBV5-1 and TRBJ2-5, with 11 nucleotides matching TRBD1. With 0 bases clipped from V and 5 bases from J, the junction kept 6 bases outside the gene matches. Germline V gene sequence: CDR1 SGHRS, CDR2 YFSETQ. The CDR3 spans 16 residues. CDR3 coding DNA: TGCGCCAGCAGCTTGGACGGGACAGGGGGATTCGAGACCCAGTACTTC. This gives the protein CASSLDGTGGFETQYF.

This clonotype has a handful of counts. V and J are TRBV3-1 and TRBJ2-7; tentative D call: TRBD2 (6 bases). The CDR3 is 16 amino acids. Trimming pared 4 bases from V and 4 bases from J, leaving 20 bases between. Germline V lookup: CDR1 LGHDT, CDR2 YNNKEL (reference sequence). This CDR3 is CASSPKFRELGYEQYF. The CDR3 nucleotides read TGTGCCAGCAGCCCGAAGTTCCGGGAGTTAGGATACGAGCAGTACTTC.

This clonotype was recorded many times. The V and J genes are TRBV24-1 and TRBJ2-6; TRBD2 matches 8 bases. Trimming took 4 bases from V and 0 from J; bases not matched to a gene: 13. The CDR3 has 20 amino acids. Germline CDR1 reads KGHDR; CDR2 reads SFDVKD. This chain's CDR3 is CATSDPRGGTSNSGANVLTF. Written as DNA, the CDR3 is TGTGCCACCAGTGACCCCCGGGGGGGTACGTCAAACTCTGGGGCCAACGTCCTGACTTTC.

Comment on this clonotype: A read error may be the cause here, since a much bigger clone is one base away. The chain couples TRBV11-2 to TRBJ2-3; 7 bases line up with TRBD2. CDR1 is SGHAT and CDR2 is FQNNGV in the germline V gene. CDR3 size: 15 residues. The CDR3 spells CVSSAVLGGTDTQYF. Here the CDR3 DNA reads TGTGTCAGCAGCGCGGTCCTGGGGGGGACAGATACGCAGTATTTT.

DNA for the CDR3: TGTGCCACCAGCAGAGGAGCAGGCGACTATGGCTACACCTTC. It is translated as CATSRGAGDYGYTF. The chain carries TRBV15 and TRBJ1-2; D gene unclear. The CDR3 covers 14 residues. Trimming shortened V by 1 base and J by 3 bases, and 9 bases separated the two germline ends. Germline assignment: CDR1 LNHNV and CDR2 YYDKDF (reference sequence). Using reference TRBV15 and TRBJ1-2 for the parts outside the CDR3, the full variable domain is DAMVIQNPRYQVTQFGKPVTLSCSQTLNHNVMYWYQQKSSQAPKLLFHYYDKDFNNEADTPDNFQSRRPNTSFCFLDIRSPGLGDTAMYLCATSRGAGDYGYTFGSGTRLTVV.

The chain employs TRBV6-7 and TRBJ2-1; D gene ambiguous. TRBV6-7 is known as an ORF, though its function is uncertain. V gave up 6 bases and J gave up 0 bases, with 18 bases separating them. This CDR3 contains 17 residues. CDR3 nucleotide sequence: TGTGCCAGCAGCTTACAAGTACTACCACCCTCCTACAATGAGCAGTTCTTC. It specifies CASSLQVLPPSYNEQFF.

This clonotype occurred many times. The chain links TRBV5-6 to TRBJ2-7; tentatively, D is TRBD2 (5 bases). The germline V gene has CDR1 SGHDT and CDR2 YYEEEE. V was trimmed by 2 bases and J by 3 bases, leaving 9 bases between them. The length of the CDR3 is 13 residues. The CDR3 loop is CASSFASNYEQYF. The CDR3 DNA follows: TGTGCCAGCAGCTTTGCTAGCAACTACGAGCAGTACTTC.

This clonotype was found many times. Just one base apart from a much larger clone, this may be a read error. This chain uses TRBV24-1 with TRBJ2-7; 8 bases line up with TRBD1. The CDR3 has 15 residues. V dropped 3 bases and J dropped 2; count of bases not matched to a gene: 5. CDR1 and CDR2 from the germline V gene are KGHDR and SFDVKD. The CDR3 DNA reads TGTGCCACCAGTGATCTGGGACAGGTACCCTACGAGCAGTACTTC. This codes for CATSDLGQVPYEQYF.

Many counts were recorded for this clonotype. The chain combines TRBV11-2 with TRBJ2-7, with D unresolved. CDR1 and CDR2 (germline): SGHAT, FQNNGV. The V gene lost 0 bases and the J gene lost 2 bases, with 17 bases spanning the gap. This CDR3 has 17 amino acids. The CDR3 is CASSLDQRKITPYEQYF. In DNA, the CDR3 is TGTGCCAGCAGCTTAGATCAAAGGAAAATTACCCCCTACGAGCAGTACTTC.

The chain employs TRBV7-9 and TRBJ2-5; D uncertain. Germline loops: CDR1 SEHNR, CDR2 FQNEAQ (reference sequence). Trimming took 1 base from V and 13 from J, leaving 16 bases between them. The CDR3 extends over 13 amino acids. In DNA, the CDR3 is TGTGCCAGCAGCTTAGTGGCGGCTACCGCGCCGTACTTC. This sequence encodes CASSLVAATAPYF.

The genes are TRBV24-1 and TRBJ2-1; D is perhaps TRBD1 (5 bases). Germline loops: CDR1 KGHDR, CDR2 SFDVKD. The CDR3 has 14 amino acids. The V and J ends lost 7 bases and 4 bases respectively, with 13 bases between them. CDR3 sequence reads: CATSRTGGYNEQFF. The CDR3 DNA sequence: TGTGCCACCAGCCGTACAGGTGGGTACAATGAGCAGTTCTTC.

The chain uses TRBV29-1 and TRBJ1-2; D ambiguous. The CDR3 contains 14 residues. From germline, CDR1 is SQVTM and CDR2 ANQGSEA. V shed 3 bases and J shed 7 bases, with 18 bases lying between them. In DNA form, the CDR3 reads TGCAGCGTTGATCTGCAGGATGGTATCGGTGGCTACACCTTC. Encoded protein: CSVDLQDGIGGYTF.

The chain employs TRBV12-3 or TRBV12-4 and TRBJ2-1, with 8 bases aligning to TRBD2. The CDR3 is made up of 14 amino acids. With 5 bases clipped from V and 4 bases from J, the junction kept 4 bases outside the gene matches. This chain's CDR3 is CASSVASGYNEQFF. CDR3 nucleotides: TGTGCCAGCAGTGTGGCTAGCGGGTACAATGAGCAGTTCTTC.

This sequence joins TRBV25-1 and TRBJ2-3, with D uncertain. The germline V gene encodes CDR1 MGHDK and CDR2 SYGVNS. The CDR3 consists of 16 residues. Trimming shortened V by 4 bases and J by 3 bases, and 17 bases separated the two germline ends. CDR3 protein: CASSALQMGRTDTQYF. The CDR3, as DNA: TGTGCCAGCAGTGCCCTCCAGATGGGAAGAACAGATACGCAGTATTTT.

In the case of this clonotype: Being one base from a much bigger clone, this may be a read error. CDR3 amino acids: CANTPLSGRGLPVDEQFF. Written as DNA, the CDR3 is TGTGCCAACACCCCGCTCAGCGGGAGGGGGTTGCCTGTGGATGAGCAGTTCTTC. The chain uses TRBV10-3 and TRBJ2-1; 10 bases fit TRBD2. Trimming took 10 bases from V and 8 from J; bases not matched to a gene: 23. CDR1 and CDR2 (germline): ENHRY, SYGVKD. The CDR3 sequence is 18 residues long.

This clonotype has at least ten counts. The chain is built from TRBV11-2 and TRBJ2-7; D may correspond to TRBD1 or TRBD2 (6 bases each). Trimming took 1 base from V and 3 from J, leaving 16 bases between them. Germline assignment: CDR1 SGHAT and CDR2 FQNNGV. The CDR3 totals 16 residues. CDR3 DNA: TGTGCCAGCAGCTTAGGTCGGTCGGGGGCCGACTACGAGCAGTACTTC. Its protein is CASSLGRSGADYEQYF.

Details on this clonotype: At one end the junction does not follow the germline gene, possibly because of a read error. This chain joins TRBV10-3 and TRBJ2-7, with no clear D. In germline, CDR1 is ENHRY, CDR2 SYGVKD. The CDR3 contains 12 residues. The CDR3, as DNA: TGTGCCAGCAGTACCAATAACTACGAGCAGTACTTC. Amino acids: CASSTNNYEQYF.

In its sample, this clonotype was seen a few times. The CDR3 region has the DNA TGCGCCAGCAGTGAGCCGACAGGGTGTAGGGAGCAGTACTTC. Protein sequence: CASSEPTGCREQYF. V and J are TRBV10-1 and TRBJ2-7; 7 nucleotides match TRBD1. Trimming removed 2 bases from V and 7 bases from J; junction bases left unmatched: 8. This CDR3 spans 14 amino acids. Germline V gene data show CDR1 as WNHNN and CDR2 as SYGVQD (reference sequence).

This clonotype was seen ten or more times. The chain uses TRBV6-2 or TRBV6-3 and TRBJ1-1, with no clear D. V gave up 6 bases and J gave up 3 bases, with 11 bases separating them. Germline assignment: CDR1 MNHEY and CDR2 SVGEGT. This CDR3 is 13 amino acids long. In nucleotides, the CDR3 is TGTGCCAGCAGCGATTTCGGATACACTGAAGCTTTCTTT. Its protein is CASSDFGYTEAFF.

This clonotype has ten or more counts. The chain uses TRBV11-3 and TRBJ2-7; the D gene is possibly TRBD1 (6 bases). The CDR3 runs to 14 residues. Trimming took off 4 bases at V and 2 bases at J, with 12 bases between the two ends. Germline V gives CDR1 SGHNT, CDR2 YENEEA. The CDR3 reads CASSSITGTYEQYF. The CDR3 coding sequence is TGTGCCAGCAGCTCCATAACAGGGACCTACGAGCAGTACTTC.